The clone carrying this T cell receptor (beta chain) was detected many times. Antigen unknown. Sample-barcoded 5' priming and a J-beta primer mix drove a second PCR of roughly 7 to 11 cycles. TCRdb fed the 5' RACE reads into MiXCR, producing one record per CDR3 protein. The table includes about 2 million distinct CDR3 sequences, less than 50% detected once. This sample was taken from a study of blood T cells in healthy people across ages. Overall study results and limits: Per-million-T-cell TCR beta diversity fell roughly linearly with age. Relative to aged donors, long-lived donors carried more naive CD4+ cells and displayed higher diversity.

The germline V gene has CDR1 MDHEN and CDR2 SYDVKM. The germline V and J ends were trimmed by 3 bases and 1 base, with 9 bases remaining between them. The CDR3 runs 14 residues. Sample: blood. The sequence derives from a woman in her forties in good health. V usage is TRBV28 and J usage is TRBJ1-1, with D unclear. DNA of the CDR3: TGTGCCAGCAGTTTGGCCCTTCCGAACACTGAAGCTTTCTTT. It codes for CASSLALPNTEAFF.